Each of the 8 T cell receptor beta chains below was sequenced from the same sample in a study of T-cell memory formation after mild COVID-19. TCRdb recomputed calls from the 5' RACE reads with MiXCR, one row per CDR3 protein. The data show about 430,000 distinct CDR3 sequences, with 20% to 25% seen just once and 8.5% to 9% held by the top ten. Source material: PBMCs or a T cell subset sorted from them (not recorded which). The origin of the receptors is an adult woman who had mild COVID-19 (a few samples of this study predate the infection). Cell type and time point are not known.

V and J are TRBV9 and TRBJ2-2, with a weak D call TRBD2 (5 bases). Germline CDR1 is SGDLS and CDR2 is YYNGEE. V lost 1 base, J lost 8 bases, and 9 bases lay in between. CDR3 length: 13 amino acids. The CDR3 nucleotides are TGTGCCAGCAGCGTAAGGACTTCGGGGGAGCTGTTTTTT. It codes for CASSVRTSGELFF.

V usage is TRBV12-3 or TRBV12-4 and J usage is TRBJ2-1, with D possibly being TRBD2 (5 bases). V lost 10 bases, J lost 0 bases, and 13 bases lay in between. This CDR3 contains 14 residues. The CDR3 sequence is CATNRRSSYNEQFF. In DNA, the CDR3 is TGTGCCACTAACCGGAGGAGCTCCTACAATGAGCAGTTCTTC.

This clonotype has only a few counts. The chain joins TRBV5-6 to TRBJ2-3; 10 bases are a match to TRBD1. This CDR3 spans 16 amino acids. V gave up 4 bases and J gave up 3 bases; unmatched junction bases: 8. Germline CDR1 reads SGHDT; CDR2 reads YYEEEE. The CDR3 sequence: CASSPGTGAPTDTQYF. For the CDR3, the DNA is TGTGCCAGCAGCCCTGGGACAGGGGCGCCAACAGATACGCAGTATTTT.

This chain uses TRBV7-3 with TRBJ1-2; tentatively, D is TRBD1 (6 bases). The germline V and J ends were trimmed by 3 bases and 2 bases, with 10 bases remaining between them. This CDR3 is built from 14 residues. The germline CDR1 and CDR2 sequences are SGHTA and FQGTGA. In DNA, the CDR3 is TGTGCCAGCAGCTTGCAACAGGGAAACTATGGCTACACCTTC. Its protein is CASSLQQGNYGYTF.

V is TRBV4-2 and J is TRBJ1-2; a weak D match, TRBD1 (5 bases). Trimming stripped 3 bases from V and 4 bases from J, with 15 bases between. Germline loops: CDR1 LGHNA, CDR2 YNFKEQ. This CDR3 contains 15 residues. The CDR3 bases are TGTGCCAGCAGCCATCCCGGGCAGGGCGGCTATGGCTACACCTTC. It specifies CASSHPGQGGYGYTF.

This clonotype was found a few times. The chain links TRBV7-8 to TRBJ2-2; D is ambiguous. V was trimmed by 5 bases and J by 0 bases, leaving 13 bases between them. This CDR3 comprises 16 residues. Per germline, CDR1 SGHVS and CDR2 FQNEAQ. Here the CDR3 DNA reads TGTGCCAGCAGCCCCCGCGCTCGGACGAACACCGGGGAGCTGTTTTTT. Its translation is CASSPRARTNTGELFF.

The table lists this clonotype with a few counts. The CDR3 protein is CASSLEIGGEQYF. The DNA for the CDR3 is TGTGCCAGCAGCTTAGAAATAGGGGGCGAGCAGTACTTC. The chain links TRBV7-2 to TRBJ2-7; TRBD1 is a possible D gene (6 bases). Germline values: CDR1 SGHTA, CDR2 FQGNSA. This CDR3 is 13 amino acids long. Trimming took 1 base from V and 6 from J, leaving 10 bases between them.

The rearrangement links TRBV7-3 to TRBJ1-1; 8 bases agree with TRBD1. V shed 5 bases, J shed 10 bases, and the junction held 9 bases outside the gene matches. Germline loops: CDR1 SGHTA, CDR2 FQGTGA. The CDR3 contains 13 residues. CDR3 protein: CASSATGGGVAFF. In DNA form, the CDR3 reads TGTGCCAGCAGCGCCACAGGGGGTGGTGTAGCTTTCTTT.